A selection of T cell receptor beta chains follows, all from one sample in a study of T cell repertoires in cytomegalovirus infection. One entry per CDR3 protein, called by TCRdb with MiXCR from the reads. The sample includes 600,000 to 800,000 distinct CDR3 sequences, approximately 25% seen only once; the top ten take 8%. The sequencing sample was made of CD8+ T cells from PBMCs. The receptors were gathered from a human donor in good health (CMV status not recorded). Some clones in this sample may be carry-over from other donors' samples. Each CDR3 is given without its conserved first and last residue.

j_call v_call cdr3_aa
TRBJ1-3 TRBV7-6 ASSLGPGSHRRASGNTIY
TRBJ1-5 TRBV13 ASSRRRGGDQPQH
TRBJ2-3 TRBV7-2 ASSLVVWGAADTQY
TRBJ1-2 TRBV28 ASCLQGTGYGYT
TRBJ2-1 TRBV7-2 ASSSQGKGNEQF
TRBJ2-5 TRBV7-9 ASSLVQRTGATQY
TRBJ2-3 TRBV20-1 SARDWLAASTDTQY
TRBJ1-1 TRBV6-6 ASTGGDEAF
TRBJ2-1 TRBV6-2/TRBV6-3 ASSYSGRYNEQF
TRBJ1-1 TRBV25-1 ASSGQIMNTEAF
TRBJ2-2 TRBV7-6 ASSPRTPNRTGELF
TRBJ2-1 TRBV10-1 ASNGDNSYNEQF
TRBJ1-5 TRBV27 ASSYGPDSGQPQH
TRBJ2-5 TRBV29-1 SARTEETQY
TRBJ2-2 TRBV20-1 SARDREGYTGELF
TRBJ2-5 TRBV12-3/TRBV12-4 ASSFGATYQETQY
TRBJ2-1 TRBV2 ASSPGTGWRDEQF
TRBJ1-3 TRBV28 ASSPTDRSSGNTIY
TRBJ2-3 TRBV13 ASSLGNTDTQY
TRBJ2-2 TRBV29-1 SVEVRQGSNTGELF
TRBJ1-1 TRBV5-1 ASSPKGATEAF
TRBJ2-2 TRBV19 ASSIRPNSYTGELF
TRBJ2-1 TRBV7-2 ASTWTGAHNEQF
TRBJ1-5 TRBV7-6 ATRKGTDSNQPQH
TRBJ2-1 TRBV28 ASSSIGGNYNEQF
TRBJ2-5 TRBV12-3/TRBV12-4 ASSFVWGWEETQY
TRBJ1-1 TRBV7-9 ASSPGGLNTEAF
TRBJ2-3 TRBV7-2 ASSFPATGGDTQY
TRBJ2-7 TRBV14 ASSQDGSFYEQY
TRBJ2-7 TRBV4-1 ASSQGGLGEPSYEQY
TRBJ1-5 TRBV27 ASSTAGDGNQPQH
TRBJ1-5 TRBV28 ASSFRRGGQPQH
TRBJ2-3 TRBV29-1 SVERFGDGTDTQY
TRBJ2-7 TRBV27 ASSPYRSGEQY
TRBJ1-3 TRBV7-6 ASSLTTGPGNTIY
TRBJ2-1 TRBV27 ASSHGPFTLNNEQF